The clone carrying this T cell receptor (beta chain) was found a few times. Its antigen is not identified. These data come from a study of response to subunit inactivated influenza vaccine. TCRdb re-called the RT-PCR reads with MiXCR, one entry per CDR3 protein. The sample lists around 760,000 distinct CDR3 sequences; around 13% were seen once. General study points: Authors suggested each seasonal flu vaccination may recruit only limited numbers of new T cells.

The TCR was taken from a man between 50 and 59 years old who received an inactivated influenza vaccine. This specimen consisted of PBMCs from blood, obtained 14 days before vaccination.

CDR3 sequence: CALGGGRAGAYNEQFF. CDR3 nucleotide sequence: TGTGCCTTGGGGGGCGGGAGGGCCGGAGCCTACAATGAGCAGTTCTTC. The rearrangement links TRBV6-1 to TRBJ2-1; TRBD2 aligns across 9 bases. V was pared by 11 bases and J by 2 bases, with 13 bases of the junction left unmatched. The CDR3 has 16 amino acids. Germline loops: CDR1 MNHNS, CDR2 SASEGT.